One T cell receptor beta chain is described in this entry. What it binds is not known. At a deep level, the assay was run. Only in-frame clones appear in the TCRdb table, and some are missing; sequencing was by immunoSEQ multiplex PCR. This sample has fewer than 3 million clones; 85% to 95% occur once, and the top ten carry 0.37%. This sample was taken from a study of shared clonotypes between healthy human individuals. Study in general: The plates for each donor numbered three CD4 naive, three CD4 memory, two CD8 naive and one CD8 memory.

Study-level findings and limits: In a handful of donors, about 5% of naive CD4 clonotypes appeared in common. Shared clonotypes across all four donors exceeded non-shared ones in generation probability.

CDR1 and CDR2 from the germline V gene are SGHRS and YFSETQ. This CDR3 region has 14 residues. The V segment lost 6 bases and the J segment 2 bases; nucleotides outside the gene matches: 7. The V call is TRBV5-1, the J call TRBJ2-7; TRBD2 matches at 8 bases. The sequenced sample was naive CD4+ T cells from PBMCs. Subset: CD45RA+ positively selected. The TCR comes from a man aged 18 to 35 in good health. Some clones in this sample may be carry-over from other donors' samples. This CDR3 reads CASNRGGATYEQYF. The CDR3 DNA reads as TGCGCCAGCAACCGGGGGGGCGCAACCTACGAGCAGTACTTC.